This TCR beta chain was recorded in a study of cytomegalovirus exposure and HLA in healthy donors. Regarding the study as a whole: The study put some 150 TCR beta chains on its list as cytomegalovirus-associated. Rare TCR sequences predominated, though certain public TCRs were found in many donors. High specificity and sensitivity for cytomegalovirus status were reported for the classifier.

The donors were in the approximately 130-subject validation cohort; that cohort was separate from the roughly 730-subject first cohort. Trimming shortened V by 0 bases and J by 1 base, and 12 bases separated the two germline ends. The CDR3 consists of 16 residues. Germline CDR1 and CDR2: WSHSY and SAAADI. Details on this clone: What it binds is not known.

Profiled with immunoSEQ multiplex PCR; TCRdb holds only in-frame clones, not every one. The sample includes some 170,000 clones, 70% to 90% seen only once; the top ten take roughly 6%. This sequence originates from a woman under 40 in good health and CMV-seronegative. Sequencing input: PBMCs. The gene calls are TRBV10-2 and TRBJ1-1, with D tentatively TRBD1 (5 bases). The DNA of the CDR3 is TGCGCCAGCAGTGAGTCGCCCGGGGACCGGAACACTGAAGCTTTCTTT. This encodes CASSESPGDRNTEAFF.